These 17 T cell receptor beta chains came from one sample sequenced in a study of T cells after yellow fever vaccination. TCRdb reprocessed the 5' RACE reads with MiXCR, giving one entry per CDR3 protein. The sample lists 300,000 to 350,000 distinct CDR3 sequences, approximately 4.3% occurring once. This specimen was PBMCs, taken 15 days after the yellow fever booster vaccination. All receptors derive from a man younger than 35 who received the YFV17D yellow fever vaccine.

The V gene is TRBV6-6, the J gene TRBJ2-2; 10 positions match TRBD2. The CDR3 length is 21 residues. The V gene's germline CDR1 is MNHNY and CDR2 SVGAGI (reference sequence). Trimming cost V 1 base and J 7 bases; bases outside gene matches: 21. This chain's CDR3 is CASSYLFGQMSGGASNGELFF. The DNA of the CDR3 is TGTGCCAGCAGTTACTTGTTCGGACAGATGAGCGGGGGGGCCTCGAACGGGGAGCTGTTTTTT.

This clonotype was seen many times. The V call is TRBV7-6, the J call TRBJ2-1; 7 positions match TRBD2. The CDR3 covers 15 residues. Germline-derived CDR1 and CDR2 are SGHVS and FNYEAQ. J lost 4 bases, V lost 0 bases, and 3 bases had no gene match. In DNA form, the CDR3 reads TGTGCCAGCAGCTTAGCGACTAGCAATTACAATGAGCAGTTCTTC. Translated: CASSLATSNYNEQFF.

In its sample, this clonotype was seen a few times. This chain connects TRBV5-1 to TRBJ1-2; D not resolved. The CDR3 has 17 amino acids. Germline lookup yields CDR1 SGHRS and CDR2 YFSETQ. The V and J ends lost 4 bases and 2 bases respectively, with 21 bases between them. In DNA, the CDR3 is TGCGCCAGCAGCCGGTCGTCTTCTCCCATGGGGAACTATGGCTACACCTTC. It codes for CASSRSSSPMGNYGYTF.

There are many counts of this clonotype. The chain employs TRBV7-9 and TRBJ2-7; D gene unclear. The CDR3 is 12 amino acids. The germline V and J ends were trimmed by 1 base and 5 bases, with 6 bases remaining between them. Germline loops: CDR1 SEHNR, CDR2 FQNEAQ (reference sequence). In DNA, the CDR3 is TGTGCCAGCAGCTTAGGACCACACGAGCAGTACTTC. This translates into CASSLGPHEQYF.

The CDR3 region has the DNA TGCAGTGCTAGAGATCGTTTTCCAGGGGCTTATGGCTACACCTTC. Amino acid sequence: CSARDRFPGAYGYTF. This chain uses TRBV20-1 with TRBJ1-2; a possible D gene is TRBD1 (6 bases). The CDR3 is 15 amino acids. The germline gives CDR1 DFQATT, CDR2 SNEGSKA (reference sequence). V lost 0 bases and J lost 5, with 16 bases in between.

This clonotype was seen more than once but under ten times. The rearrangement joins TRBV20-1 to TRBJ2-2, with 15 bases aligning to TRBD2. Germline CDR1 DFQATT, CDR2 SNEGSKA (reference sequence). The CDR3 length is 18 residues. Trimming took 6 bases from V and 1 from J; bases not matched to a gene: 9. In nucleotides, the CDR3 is TGCAGTGCCCTGGGACTAGCGGGGGGCGGAGGGAACACCGGGGAGCTGTTTTTT. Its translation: CSALGLAGGGGNTGELFF.

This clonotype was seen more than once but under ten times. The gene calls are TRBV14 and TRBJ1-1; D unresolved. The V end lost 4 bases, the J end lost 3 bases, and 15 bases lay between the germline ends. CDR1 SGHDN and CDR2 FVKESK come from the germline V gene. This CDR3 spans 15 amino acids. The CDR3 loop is CASSPRVPGYTEAFF. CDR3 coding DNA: TGTGCCAGCAGCCCAAGGGTCCCAGGTTACACTGAAGCTTTCTTT.

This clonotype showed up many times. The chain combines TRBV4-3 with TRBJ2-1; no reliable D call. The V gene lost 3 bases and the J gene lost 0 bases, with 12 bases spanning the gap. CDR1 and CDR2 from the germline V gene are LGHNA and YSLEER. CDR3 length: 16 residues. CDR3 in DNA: TGCGCCAGCAGCCACGGTAATTCGGGCTCCTACAATGAGCAGTTCTTC. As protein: CASSHGNSGSYNEQFF.

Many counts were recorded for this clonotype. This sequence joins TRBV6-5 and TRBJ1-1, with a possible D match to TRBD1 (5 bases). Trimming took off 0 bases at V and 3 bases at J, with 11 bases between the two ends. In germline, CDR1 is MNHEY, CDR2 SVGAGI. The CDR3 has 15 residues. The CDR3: CASSYSRQFYTEAFF. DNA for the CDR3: TGTGCCAGCAGTTACTCCCGACAGTTTTACACTGAAGCTTTCTTT.

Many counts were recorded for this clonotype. CDR3 in amino acids: CASRPRSGNEQFF. For the CDR3, the DNA is TGCGCCAGCAGGCCAAGATCGGGCAATGAGCAGTTCTTC. J is TRBJ2-1 and V is TRBV4-1; D is undetermined. This CDR3 comprises 13 residues. From germline, CDR1 is MGHRA and CDR2 YSYEKL. Trimming removed 6 bases from V and 6 bases from J, with 12 bases in between.

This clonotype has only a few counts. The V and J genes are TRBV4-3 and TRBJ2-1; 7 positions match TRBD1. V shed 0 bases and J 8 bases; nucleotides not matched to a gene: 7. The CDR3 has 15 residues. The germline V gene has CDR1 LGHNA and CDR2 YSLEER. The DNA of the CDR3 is TGCGCCAGCAGCCAAGAAGGGGGCTGGGGTCATGAGCAGTTCTTC. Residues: CASSQEGGWGHEQFF.

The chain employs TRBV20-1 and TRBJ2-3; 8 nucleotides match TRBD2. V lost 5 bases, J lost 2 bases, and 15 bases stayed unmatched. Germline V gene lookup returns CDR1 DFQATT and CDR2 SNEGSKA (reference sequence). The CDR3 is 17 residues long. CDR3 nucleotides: TGCAGTGCTCCGAGCTTGGGGGAGCGGGGGACCACAGATACGCAGTATTTT. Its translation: CSAPSLGERGTTDTQYF.

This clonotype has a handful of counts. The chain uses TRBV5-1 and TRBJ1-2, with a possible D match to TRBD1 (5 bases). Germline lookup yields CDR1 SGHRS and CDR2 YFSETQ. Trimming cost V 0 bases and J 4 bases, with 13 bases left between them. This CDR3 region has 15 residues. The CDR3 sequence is CASSLGHTGPYGYTF. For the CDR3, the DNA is TGCGCCAGCAGCTTGGGACACACGGGGCCCTATGGCTACACCTTC.

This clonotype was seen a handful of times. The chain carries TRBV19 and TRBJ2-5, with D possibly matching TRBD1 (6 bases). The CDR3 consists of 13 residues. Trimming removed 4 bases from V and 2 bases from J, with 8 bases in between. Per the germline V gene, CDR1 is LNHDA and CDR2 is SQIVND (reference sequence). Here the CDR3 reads CASSTQGQETQYF. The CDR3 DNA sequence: TGTGCCAGTAGTACCCAGGGGCAAGAGACCCAGTACTTC.

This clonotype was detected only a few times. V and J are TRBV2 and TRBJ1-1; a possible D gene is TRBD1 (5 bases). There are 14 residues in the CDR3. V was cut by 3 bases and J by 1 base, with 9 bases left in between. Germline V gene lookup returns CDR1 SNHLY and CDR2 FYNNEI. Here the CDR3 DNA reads TGTGCCAGCAGTGACAGGGCGTGGAACACTGAAGCTTTCTTT. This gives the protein CASSDRAWNTEAFF.

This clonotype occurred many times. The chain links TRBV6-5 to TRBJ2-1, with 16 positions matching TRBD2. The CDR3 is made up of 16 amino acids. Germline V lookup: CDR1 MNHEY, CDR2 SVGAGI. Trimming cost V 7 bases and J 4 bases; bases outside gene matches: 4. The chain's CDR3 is CASIGTSGGDYNEQFF. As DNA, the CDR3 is TGTGCCAGCATAGGGACTAGCGGGGGGGATTACAATGAGCAGTTCTTC.

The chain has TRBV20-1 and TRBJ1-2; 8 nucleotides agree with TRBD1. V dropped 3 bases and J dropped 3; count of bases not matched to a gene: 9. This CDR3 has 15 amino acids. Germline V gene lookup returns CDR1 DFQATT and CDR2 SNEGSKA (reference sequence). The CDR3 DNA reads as TGCAGTGCTAGGGAGACAGGGGAATCCTACTATGGCTACACCTTC. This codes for CSARETGESYYGYTF.